This T cell receptor (beta chain) was captured in a study of cytomegalovirus exposure and HLA in healthy donors. Study-level points and caveats: As immune exposure information, only CMV serostatus was available. Testing in vitro showed three CMV-associated chains specific for CMV antigens.

V lost 2 bases and J lost 8, with 15 bases in between. This CDR3 contains 14 residues. Per germline, CDR1 SGHAT and CDR2 FQNNGV. As concerns this clone: Its antigen is still unknown.

The PCR used 60 Vbeta and 13 Jbeta primers. Profiling relied on immunoSEQ multiplex PCR, and the TCRdb table lists in-frame clones only, not all of them. The sample yields about 150,000 clones, just over 75% seen once. The source is a middle-aged man in good health and CMV-seronegative. The sequencing sample was made of PBMCs. The chain uses TRBV11-2 and TRBJ1-2; D gene unclear. The CDR3 region has the DNA TGTGCCAGCAGCTTAACCGGAGAACGCAAAGGCTACACCTTC. Translated: CASSLTGERKGYTF.